This is a list of T cell receptor beta chains from one sample in a study of T cells after posttransplantation cyclophosphamide. Sequenced by immunoSEQ multiplex PCR; TCRdb stores in-frame clones only, minus some. The sample holds about 9,800 clones; more than 80% are singletons and the top ten take 4% to 4.5%. Sequencing used PBMCs, obtained 420 to 450 days after allogeneic stem cell transplant with calcineurin inhibitor and methotrexate. All receptors derive from a male patient between 45 and 59 years old who received an allogeneic stem cell transplant from an unrelated donor, was CMV-positive, and had chronic GVHD only. The graft donor may have given rise to some T cells. The CDR3 runs from the conserved cysteine through the conserved F or W. The D gene is left open where the match is weak. The listing skips clone size in some rows; elsewhere it reads once, few, many or a size class.

abundance,d_gene,j_gene,v_gene,CDR3aa,CDR3nt
NA,TRBD2,TRBJ2-7,TRBV13,CASSLGTSGINEQYF,TGTGCCAGCAGCTTAGGTACTAGCGGGATCAACGAGCAGTACTTC
NA,TRBD1,TRBJ1-5,TRBV10-3,CAIMAGGDQPQHF,TGTGCCATAATGGCAGGGGGAGATCAGCCCCAGCATTTT
NA,TRBD1,TRBJ2-2,TRBV7-6,CASSLRDRNTGELFF,TGTGCCAGCAGCTTAAGGGACAGGAACACCGGGGAGCTGTTTTTT
few,TRBD1,TRBJ2-7,TRBV5-1,CASSLAGGPLGGEQYF,TGCGCCAGCAGCTTAGCAGGGGGCCCCCTAGGGGGCGAGCAGTACTTC
NA,TRBD2,TRBJ2-2,TRBV7-2,CASSLLVGLAGVIGELFF,TGTGCCAGCAGCTTATTAGTGGGACTAGCGGGAGTAATCGGGGAGCTGTTTTTT
few,NA,TRBJ2-3,TRBV14,CASSQGAGHTQYF,TGTGCCAGCAGCCAGGGGGCAGGACATACGCAGTATTTT
few,TRBD1,TRBJ2-1,TRBV5-1,CASSLVQGGYNEQFF,TGCGCCAGCAGCTTGGTACAGGGGGGCTACAATGAGCAGTTCTTC
once,TRBD1,TRBJ1-1,TRBV4-2,CASSQGRTGGRNTEAFF,TGTGCCAGCAGCCAAGGGCGTACAGGGGGAAGGAACACTGAAGCTTTCTTT
NA,TRBD1,TRBJ2-7,TRBV4-2,CASSQRTGDEQYF,TGTGCCAGCAGCCAAAGGACAGGGGACGAGCAGTACTTC
NA,NA,TRBJ2-5,TRBV21-1,CASRREGVWETQYF,TGTGCCAGCAGAAGGGAGGGGGTTTGGGAGACCCAGTACTTC
few,NA,TRBJ1-4,TRBV19,CASSMTPTAIEKLFF,TGTGCCAGTAGTATGACGCCTACAGCCATCGAAAAACTGTTTTTT
NA,NA,TRBJ2-7,TRBV23-1,CASSQPGQTYEQYF,TGCGCCAGCAGTCAACCCGGACAGACCTACGAGCAGTACTTC
NA,TRBD2,TRBJ2-1,TRBV5-6,CASSLGLAEGDEQFF,TGTGCCAGCAGCTTGGGGCTAGCGGAAGGGGATGAGCAGTTCTTC
NA,NA,TRBJ1-1,TRBV5-6,CASTQGGTEAFF,TGTGCCAGCACCCAAGGGGGCACTGAAGCTTTCTTT
NA,TRBD1,TRBJ1-5,TRBV7-9,CASSLAPQDRGGEEPQHF,TGTGCCAGCAGCTTAGCCCCACAGGACAGGGGCGGGGAAGAGCCCCAGCATTTT
NA,NA,TRBJ2-1,TRBV5-6,CASSSGSYNEQFF,TGTGCCAGCAGCTCGGGATCTTACAATGAGCAGTTCTTC
NA,TRBD1,TRBJ2-1,TRBV18,CASSPGQNNEQFF,TGTGCCAGCTCACCGGGACAGAACAATGAGCAGTTCTTC
NA,NA,TRBJ2-7,TRBV11-2,CASSSGYEQYF,TGTGCCAGCAGCTCAGGCTACGAGCAGTACTTC
few,TRBD2,TRBJ2-7,TRBV19,CASSQAGGPLNEQYF,TGTGCCAGTAGCCAAGCGGGAGGGCCCCTCAACGAGCAGTACTTC
NA,NA,TRBJ2-2,TRBV29-1,CSVSGTSNTGELFF,TGCAGCGTCTCCGGGACATCGAACACCGGGGAGCTGTTTTTT
NA,NA,TRBJ1-2,TRBV10-3,CAISDGAGGYGYTF,TGTGCCATCAGTGATGGTGCCGGAGGCTATGGCTACACCTTC
NA,TRBD2,TRBJ2-1,TRBV11-3,CASSLHSGSASRYNEQFF,TGTGCCAGCAGCTTACACAGCGGGAGCGCCTCCAGATACAATGAGCAGTTCTTC